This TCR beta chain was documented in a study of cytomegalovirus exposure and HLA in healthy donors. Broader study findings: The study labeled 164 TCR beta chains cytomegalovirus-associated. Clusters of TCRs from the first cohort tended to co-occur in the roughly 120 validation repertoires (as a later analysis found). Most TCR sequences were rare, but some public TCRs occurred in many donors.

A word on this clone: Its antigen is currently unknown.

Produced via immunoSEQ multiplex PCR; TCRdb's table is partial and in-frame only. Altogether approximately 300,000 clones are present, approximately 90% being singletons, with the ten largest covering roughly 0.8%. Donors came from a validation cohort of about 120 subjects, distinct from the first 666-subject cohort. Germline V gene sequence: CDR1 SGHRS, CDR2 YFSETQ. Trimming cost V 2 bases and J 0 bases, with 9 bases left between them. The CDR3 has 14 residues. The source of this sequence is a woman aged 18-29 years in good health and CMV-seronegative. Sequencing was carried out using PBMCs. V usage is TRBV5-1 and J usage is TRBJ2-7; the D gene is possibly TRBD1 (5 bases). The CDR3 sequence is CASSFRQNSYEQYF. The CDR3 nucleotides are TGCGCCAGCAGCTTCAGACAGAACTCCTACGAGCAGTACTTC.